Listed below are T cell receptor beta chains from one sample, sequenced in a study of T cells in Graves' hyperthyroidism and ophthalmopathy. TCRdb reanalysed the multiplex PCR reads using MiXCR and keeps one entry per CDR3 protein. The sample lists some 600,000 distinct CDR3 sequences; 46% were seen once. Sequencing was carried out using peripheral blood or thyroid tissue (not recorded which). These receptors were taken from a woman between 18 and 29 years old with Graves' hyperthyroidism. CDR3s include the opening cysteine and the closing phenylalanine or tryptophan. Fields, in order: V gene, D gene, CDR3 length, J gene, clone size, CDR3 protein, CDR3 DNA. D genes are given only for firm matches. Size is stated for part of the rows, as once, few or many counts, or as a class when the clone is expanded.

V gene: TRBV20-1
D gene: NA
CDR3 length: 13
J gene: TRBJ2-7
clone size: NA
CDR3 protein: CSAPRWTSYEQYF
CDR3 DNA: TGCAGTGCCCCCCGGTGGACCTCCTACGAGCAGTACTTC

V gene: TRBV2
D gene: NA
CDR3 length: 15
J gene: TRBJ1-2
clone size: NA
CDR3 protein: CASRHNRDGIYGYTF
CDR3 DNA: TGTGCCAGCAGACATAACCGGGACGGTATCTATGGCTACACCTTC

V gene: TRBV24-1
D gene: NA
CDR3 length: 14
J gene: TRBJ1-1
clone size: many
CDR3 protein: CATSDAGLNTEAFF
CDR3 DNA: TGTGCCACCAGTGACGCAGGTTTGAACACTGAAGCTTTCTTT

V gene: TRBV29-1
D gene: NA
CDR3 length: 20
J gene: TRBJ1-3
clone size: NA
CDR3 protein: CSVEDWARHSQGRSGNTIYF
CDR3 DNA: TGCAGCGTTGAAGATTGGGCCAGACACTCACAGGGAAGATCTGGAAACACCATATATTTT

V gene: TRBV19
D gene: NA
CDR3 length: 13
J gene: TRBJ1-6
clone size: many
CDR3 protein: CASRREYNSPLHF
CDR3 DNA: TGTGCCAGTAGAAGGGAATATAATTCACCCCTCCACTTT

V gene: TRBV6-5
D gene: NA
CDR3 length: 13
J gene: TRBJ2-2
clone size: NA
CDR3 protein: CASRQGNTGELLF
CDR3 DNA: TGTGCCAGCAGACAGGGCAACACCGGGGAGCTGCTTTTT

V gene: TRBV7-2
D gene: TRBD1
CDR3 length: 16
J gene: TRBJ1-6
clone size: NA
CDR3 protein: CASSLGGTGTNSPLHF
CDR3 DNA: TGTGCCAGCAGCCTCGGCGGGACAGGGACTAATTCACCCCTCCACTTT

V gene: TRBV2
D gene: TRBD1
CDR3 length: 12
J gene: TRBJ1-1
clone size: NA
CDR3 protein: CASSPQGAGAFF
CDR3 DNA: TGTGCCAGCTCACCCCAGGGGGCTGGGGCTTTCTTT

V gene: TRBV25-1
D gene: NA
CDR3 length: 13
J gene: TRBJ1-2
clone size: NA
CDR3 protein: CASSVEDLRGYPF
CDR3 DNA: TGTGCCAGCAGCGTTGAAGATCTTCGAGGCTACCCCTTC

V gene: TRBV19
D gene: NA
CDR3 length: 14
J gene: TRBJ2-6
clone size: few
CDR3 protein: CASTPTSGANVLTF
CDR3 DNA: TGTGCCAGTACCCCAACCTCTGGGGCCAACGTCCTGACTTTC

V gene: TRBV24-1
D gene: NA
CDR3 length: 12
J gene: TRBJ1-2
clone size: NA
CDR3 protein: CATSFWGRDYTF
CDR3 DNA: TGTGCCACCAGTTTTTGGGGTCGTGACTACACCTTC

V gene: TRBV24-1
D gene: TRBD1
CDR3 length: 16
J gene: TRBJ2-5
clone size: few
CDR3 protein: CATSDSGTGVQETQYF
CDR3 DNA: TGTGCCACCAGTGATTCCGGGACAGGGGTCCAAGAGACCCAGTACTTC

V gene: TRBV19
D gene: TRBD2
CDR3 length: 14
J gene: TRBJ2-7
clone size: NA
CDR3 protein: CASSMGGRPYGQYF
CDR3 DNA: TGTGCCAGTAGTATGGGCGGGAGACCCTACGGGCAGTACTTC

V gene: TRBV7-2
D gene: TRBD1
CDR3 length: 15
J gene: TRBJ1-5
clone size: many
CDR3 protein: CASRSQGDRGQPQHF
CDR3 DNA: TGTGCCAGCCGCTCCCAGGGGGACAGGGGACAGCCCCAGCATTTT

V gene: TRBV12-3/TRBV12-4
D gene: NA
CDR3 length: 10
J gene: TRBJ1-1
clone size: many
CDR3 protein: CASSRTEAFF
CDR3 DNA: TGTGCCAGCAGTCGCACTGAAGCTTTCTTT

V gene: TRBV7-3
D gene: NA
CDR3 length: 12
J gene: TRBJ1-1
clone size: few
CDR3 protein: CASSLTRSQAFF
CDR3 DNA: TGTGCCAGCAGCTTAACAAGGTCCCAAGCTTTCTTT

V gene: TRBV14
D gene: TRBD2
CDR3 length: 15
J gene: TRBJ2-5
clone size: NA
CDR3 protein: CASSQGLAGAETQYF
CDR3 DNA: TGTGCCAGCAGCCAAGGGCTAGCGGGAGCTGAGACCCAGTACTTC

V gene: TRBV10-3
D gene: TRBD1
CDR3 length: 13
J gene: TRBJ1-2
clone size: NA
CDR3 protein: CAITPDRGQDYTF
CDR3 DNA: TGTGCCATCACCCCGGACAGGGGACAGGACTACACCTTC

V gene: TRBV5-1
D gene: TRBD1
CDR3 length: 14
J gene: TRBJ1-1
clone size: NA
CDR3 protein: CASSLPGQASEAFF
CDR3 DNA: TGCGCCAGCAGCTTGCCGGGACAGGCATCTGAAGCTTTCTTT

V gene: TRBV6-6
D gene: NA
CDR3 length: 12
J gene: TRBJ2-5
clone size: NA
CDR3 protein: CASRNTDGTQYF
CDR3 DNA: TGTGCCAGCAGAAACACCGACGGAACCCAGTACTTC

V gene: TRBV5-4
D gene: NA
CDR3 length: 16
J gene: TRBJ1-2
clone size: NA
CDR3 protein: CASSVEDLPISYGYTF
CDR3 DNA: TGTGCCAGCAGCGTTGAAGATTTGCCGATCTCCTATGGCTACACCTTC

V gene: TRBV29-1
D gene: NA
CDR3 length: 14
J gene: TRBJ2-7
clone size: NA
CDR3 protein: CSAGDGVSPYEQYF
CDR3 DNA: TGCAGCGCAGGGGACGGGGTATCACCCTACGAGCAGTACTTC

V gene: TRBV12-3/TRBV12-4
D gene: NA
CDR3 length: 13
J gene: TRBJ2-7
clone size: NA
CDR3 protein: CASSFYPPYEQYF
CDR3 DNA: TGTGCCAGCAGCTTCTACCCCCCCTACGAGCAGTACTTC

V gene: TRBV25-1
D gene: NA
CDR3 length: 15
J gene: TRBJ1-2
clone size: NA
CDR3 protein: CASSPRSGRVYGYTF
CDR3 DNA: TGTGCCAGCAGCCCGCGGTCGGGACGGGTCTATGGCTACACCTTC

V gene: TRBV27
D gene: TRBD1
CDR3 length: 15
J gene: TRBJ1-1
clone size: few
CDR3 protein: CASSSWTGANTEAFF
CDR3 DNA: TGTGCCAGCAGTTCCTGGACAGGGGCGAACACTGAAGCTTTCTTT

V gene: TRBV10-3
D gene: NA
CDR3 length: 13
J gene: TRBJ1-5
clone size: many
CDR3 protein: CAIMEDSNQPQHF
CDR3 DNA: TGTGCCATCATGGAGGATAGCAATCAGCCCCAGCATTTT

V gene: TRBV7-8
D gene: NA
CDR3 length: 11
J gene: TRBJ2-7
clone size: NA
CDR3 protein: CASSSFSEQYF
CDR3 DNA: TGTGCCAGCAGTAGTTTTTCCGAGCAGTACTTC

V gene: TRBV12-3/TRBV12-4
D gene: NA
CDR3 length: 14
J gene: TRBJ1-5
clone size: NA
CDR3 protein: CASSLGGTGRPQHF
CDR3 DNA: TGTGCCAGCAGTTTAGGGGGGACGGGTCGGCCCCAGCATTTT

V gene: TRBV2
D gene: NA
CDR3 length: 11
J gene: TRBJ1-1
clone size: NA
CDR3 protein: CASSYMAEALF
CDR3 DNA: TGTGCCAGCAGCTATATGGCTGAAGCTCTCTTT

V gene: TRBV9
D gene: NA
CDR3 length: 14
J gene: TRBJ1-6
clone size: NA
CDR3 protein: CASSVVSGSSPLHF
CDR3 DNA: TGTGCCAGCAGCGTAGTTAGCGGGAGTTCACCCCTCCACTTT

V gene: TRBV7-9
D gene: TRBD1
CDR3 length: 19
J gene: TRBJ1-5
clone size: NA
CDR3 protein: CASSGGQGTFIHSNQPQHF
CDR3 DNA: TGTGCCAGCAGCGGGGGACAGGGTACTTTTATTCATAGCAATCAGCCCCAGCATTTT

V gene: TRBV7-2
D gene: TRBD1
CDR3 length: 15
J gene: TRBJ2-7
clone size: NA
CDR3 protein: CASSGGTGGPYEQYF
CDR3 DNA: TGTGCCAGCAGCGGGGGGACAGGGGGTCCCTACGAGCAGTACTTC

V gene: TRBV7-2
D gene: NA
CDR3 length: 12
J gene: TRBJ2-7
clone size: many
CDR3 protein: CASSRTRYEQYF
CDR3 DNA: TGTGCCAGCAGCCGGACTCGTTACGAGCAGTACTTC

V gene: TRBV5-6
D gene: NA
CDR3 length: 13
J gene: TRBJ1-1
clone size: few
CDR3 protein: CASSLEAATEAFF
CDR3 DNA: TGTGCCAGCAGCTTGGAGGCAGCCACTGAAGCTTTCTTT

V gene: TRBV7-9
D gene: NA
CDR3 length: 15
J gene: TRBJ1-1
clone size: many
CDR3 protein: CASSTSRTSNTEAFF
CDR3 DNA: TGTGCCAGCAGCACCTCCAGGACATCGAACACTGAAGCTTTCTTT

V gene: TRBV20-1
D gene: NA
CDR3 length: 14
J gene: TRBJ1-1
clone size: NA
CDR3 protein: CSARVLGVGVEAFF
CDR3 DNA: TGCAGTGCTAGAGTGTTAGGTGTCGGGGTTGAAGCTTTCTTT

V gene: TRBV29-1
D gene: TRBD1
CDR3 length: 18
J gene: TRBJ2-6
clone size: NA
CDR3 protein: CSVAGQGSWAGGANVLTF
CDR3 DNA: TGCAGCGTTGCGGGACAGGGTTCGTGGGCAGGAGGGGCCAACGTCCTGACTTTC

V gene: TRBV4-1
D gene: NA
CDR3 length: 14
J gene: TRBJ2-5
clone size: many
CDR3 protein: CASSQVWLAETQYF
CDR3 DNA: TGCGCCAGCAGCCAAGTGTGGCTAGCCGAGACCCAGTACTTC

V gene: TRBV29-1
D gene: TRBD1
CDR3 length: 17
J gene: TRBJ2-7
clone size: few
CDR3 protein: CSVISFLTDRERYEQYF
CDR3 DNA: TGCAGCGTGATATCCTTCCTGACGGACAGGGAAAGATACGAGCAGTACTTC

V gene: TRBV15
D gene: NA
CDR3 length: 14
J gene: TRBJ1-2
clone size: NA
CDR3 protein: CATSRDYRVSGYTF
CDR3 DNA: TGTGCCACCAGCAGAGATTACAGGGTCAGTGGCTACACCTTC

V gene: TRBV15
D gene: NA
CDR3 length: 16
J gene: TRBJ1-5
clone size: many
CDR3 protein: CATSRDQRASNQPQHF
CDR3 DNA: TGTGCCACCAGCAGAGATCAACGGGCCAGCAATCAGCCCCAGCATTTT

V gene: TRBV24-1
D gene: NA
CDR3 length: 16
J gene: TRBJ1-2
clone size: many
CDR3 protein: CATSDSGGMGHYGYTF
CDR3 DNA: TGTGCCACCAGTGACTCCGGGGGCATGGGACACTATGGCTACACCTTC

V gene: TRBV19
D gene: NA
CDR3 length: 15
J gene: TRBJ1-2
clone size: NA
CDR3 protein: CASSISRAASYGYTF
CDR3 DNA: TGTGCCAGTAGTATCAGCAGGGCTGCGAGCTATGGCTACACCTTC

V gene: TRBV7-9
D gene: NA
CDR3 length: 13
J gene: TRBJ2-5
clone size: NA
CDR3 protein: CASSLRHKETQYF
CDR3 DNA: TGTGCCAGCAGCTTACGACATAAAGAGACCCAGTACTTC

V gene: TRBV7-2
D gene: TRBD1
CDR3 length: 13
J gene: TRBJ1-6
clone size: few
CDR3 protein: CAALGTGSSPLHF
CDR3 DNA: TGTGCCGCCCTCGGGACAGGGAGTTCACCCCTCCACTTT